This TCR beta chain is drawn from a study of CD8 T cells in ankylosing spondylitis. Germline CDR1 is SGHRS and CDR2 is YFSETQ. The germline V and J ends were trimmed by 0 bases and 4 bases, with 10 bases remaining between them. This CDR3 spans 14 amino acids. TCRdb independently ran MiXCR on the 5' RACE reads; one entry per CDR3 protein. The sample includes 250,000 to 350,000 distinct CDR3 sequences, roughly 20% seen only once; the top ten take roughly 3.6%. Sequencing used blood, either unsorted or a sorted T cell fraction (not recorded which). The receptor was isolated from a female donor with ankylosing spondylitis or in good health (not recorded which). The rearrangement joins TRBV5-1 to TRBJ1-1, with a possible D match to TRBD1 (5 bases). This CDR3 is CASSLASGTTEAFF. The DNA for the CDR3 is TGCGCCAGCAGCTTGGCCAGTGGGACCACTGAAGCTTTCTTT.